This T cell receptor beta chain derives from a study of graft-versus-host responses after intestinal transplantation. Study-wide findings and caveats: Levels of circulating GvH clones at their peak were associated with early post-transplant HvG declines. Recipient-marrow GvH clones were detected, some having first appeared in ileum or blood.

Germline values: CDR1 SGHRS, CDR2 YFSETQ. V was cut by 0 bases and J by 0 bases, with 12 bases left in between. This CDR3 region has 16 residues. Measured with immunoSEQ multiplex PCR; TCRdb has only the in-frame clones, and not every one. The sample has 99,000 or so clones; roughly 87% are singletons. With regard to this clone: Its target is unknown.

This clonotype was sampled from a human donor who received an intestinal transplant. The rearrangement uses TRBV5-1 and TRBJ1-1, with no clear D. The sample in question was unstimulated CD4+ T cells sorted from spleen or lymph node cells, obtained before intestinal transplant. The CDR3 DNA reads TGCGCCAGCAGCTTGGGGTCAGTATCGTTGAACACTGAAGCTTTCTTT. Translating gives CASSLGSVSLNTEAFF.